The 15 T cell receptor beta chains reported below all come from one sample, sequenced in a study of shared T cell receptors in the human thymus. The assay was immunoSEQ multiplex PCR, and TCRdb's table has in-frame clones only and misses some. The sample contains 55,000 to 80,000 clones, about 95% of which appear only once. Source material: thymocytes. These receptors were collected from a human donor.

This chain joins TRBV30 and TRBJ1-1, with D perhaps matching TRBD1 (6 bases). Germline-derived CDR1 and CDR2 are GTSNPN and SVGIG (reference sequence). Trimming cost V 4 bases and J 1 base, with 28 bases left between them. This CDR3 spans 19 amino acids. CDR3 sequence (DNA): TGTGCCTGGACCAAGACTTGTTGGGGACAACCTAAATCGAACACTGAAGCTTTCTTT. Translating gives CAWTKTCWGQPKSNTEAFF.

The V gene is TRBV2, the J gene TRBJ1-2; D not certain. This CDR3 region has 17 residues. Trimming cost V 2 bases and J 3 bases, with 19 bases left between them. Germline values: CDR1 SNHLY, CDR2 FYNNEI. DNA for the CDR3: TGTGCCAGCAGTGAAACCCGCGGGGTCCGAGGTCACTATGGCTACACCTTC. Protein: CASSETRGVRGHYGYTF.

The genes are TRBV21-1 and TRBJ2-6; the table's D call, TRBD1, was not checked against the DNA. TRBV21-1 is a pseudogene segment. This CDR3 comprises 19 residues. Here the CDR3 reads CASSSTGVPTLSGANVLTF. The CDR3 nucleotides are TGTGCCAGCAGCTCGACAGGGGTCCCCACTCTCTCTGGGGCCAACGTCCTGACTTTC.

The genes are TRBV9 and TRBJ1-2; D may be TRBD1 (5 bases). Germline-derived CDR1 and CDR2 are SGDLS and YYNGEE. The CDR3 has 14 residues. V was clipped by 2 bases and J by 10 bases, with 18 bases between them. The CDR3 sequence: CASSVGTSSDDYTF. The CDR3 nucleotides read TGTGCCAGCAGCGTCGGGACTAGTAGCGATGACTACACCTTC.

The chain couples TRBV19 to TRBJ1-5; no reliable D call. The V and J ends lost 5 bases and 6 bases respectively, with 17 bases between them. Germline CDR1 LNHDA, CDR2 SQIVND (reference sequence). The CDR3 runs 15 residues. CDR3 in DNA: TGTGCCAGTAGTCGTCTTTGGAGTTCTGGTCAGCCCCAGCATTTT. Amino acids: CASSRLWSSGQPQHF.

This clone showed up just once. The chain recombines TRBV15 with TRBJ1-5; no clear D. The V and J ends lost 0 bases and 0 bases respectively, with 15 bases between them. There are 18 residues in the CDR3. The V gene's germline CDR1 is LNHNV and CDR2 YYDKDF (reference sequence). The DNA for the CDR3 is TGTGCCACCAGCAGAGATGAAAGTCTGGTTGGTAGCAATCAGCCCCAGCATTTT. Its translation: CATSRDESLVGSNQPQHF.

The J gene is TRBJ1-2, the V gene TRBV7-2; D ambiguous. The CDR3 sequence is 14 residues long. From germline, CDR1 is SGHTA and CDR2 FQGNSA. V shed 1 base and J shed 8 bases, with 14 bases lying between them. CDR3 coding DNA: TGTGCCAGCAGCTTAGGTATGGTGGGCGGCGGCTACACCTTC. As protein: CASSLGMVGGGYTF.

The rearrangement uses TRBV9 and TRBJ1-2, with 8 positions matching TRBD1. The CDR3 is 16 residues long. Germline loops: CDR1 SGDLS, CDR2 YYNGEE. J was trimmed by 2 bases and V by 4 bases; bases with no gene match: 10. The chain's CDR3 is CASSKVDRAPNYGYTF. CDR3 bases: TGTGCCAGCAGCAAAGTGGACAGGGCCCCGAACTATGGCTACACCTTC.

The genes are TRBV6-5 and TRBJ2-1; no firm D call. The CDR3 spans 11 residues. Germline-derived CDR1 and CDR2 are MNHEY and SVGAGI. Trimming stripped 7 bases from V and 3 bases from J, with 4 bases between. This CDR3 reads CASTLYNEQFF. CDR3 nucleotides: TGTGCCAGCACCCTCTACAATGAGCAGTTCTTC.

V usage is TRBV15 and J usage is TRBJ1-2; 12 nucleotides match TRBD1. The CDR3 runs to 15 residues. V was pared by 3 bases and J by 8 bases, with 7 bases of the junction left unmatched. Germline V gene sequence: CDR1 LNHNV, CDR2 YYDKDF (reference sequence). The CDR3 protein is CATSRAGQGAGGYTF. The CDR3 region has the DNA TGTGCCACCAGCAGGGCGGGACAGGGGGCAGGAGGCTACACCTTC.

V is TRBV2 and J is TRBJ1-5, with 9 bases lining up with TRBD1. V was pared by 6 bases and J by 3 bases, with 6 bases of the junction left unmatched. From germline, CDR1 is SNHLY and CDR2 FYNNEI. This CDR3 is 15 amino acids long. CDR3 DNA sequence: TGTGCCAGCAGAGCGACAGGGGGTATCAATCAGCCCCAGCATTTT. Residues: CASRATGGINQPQHF.

This chain uses TRBV9 with TRBJ1-6; no clear D. V was shortened by 2 bases and J by 0 bases, with 15 bases between the two germline ends. This CDR3 spans 18 amino acids. Looked up from germline, CDR1 is SGDLS and CDR2 is YYNGEE. CDR3 residues: CASSVTIHNSSYNSPLHF. The DNA for the CDR3 is TGTGCCAGCAGCGTTACCATACATAATAGCTCCTATAATTCACCCCTCCACTTT.

V usage is TRBV11-2 and J usage is TRBJ1-2, with D possibly matching TRBD1 (6 bases). V was trimmed by 0 bases and J by 6 bases, leaving 17 bases between them. The CDR3 loop spans 16 amino acids. Germline V gives CDR1 SGHAT, CDR2 FQNNGV. The CDR3 DNA reads TGTGCCAGCAGCTTAGATCCTGGGGGGCGACCGAATGGCTACACCTTC. This encodes CASSLDPGGRPNGYTF.

The chain is built from TRBV4-3 and TRBJ1-6; 8 nucleotides agree with TRBD1. J gave up 1 base and V 0 bases, and 2 bases lay outside the gene matches. The CDR3 contains 17 residues. CDR1 LGHNA and CDR2 YSLEER come from the germline V gene. DNA for the CDR3: TGCGCCAGCAGCCAAGATACAGGGGGTTCCTATAATTCACCCCTCCACTTT. Protein sequence: CASSQDTGGSYNSPLHF.

V and J are TRBV6-1 and TRBJ2-1; TRBD2 matches at 13 bases. This CDR3 has 14 amino acids. From germline, CDR1 is MNHNS and CDR2 SASEGT. V lost 7 bases to trimming and J lost 4 bases; unmatched junction nucleotides: 1. In DNA, the CDR3 is TGTGCCAGCATACTAGCGGGGGGGTACAATGAGCAGTTCTTC. It translates to CASILAGGYNEQFF.